The T cell receptor beta chain under discussion was sequenced for a study of cytomegalovirus exposure and HLA in healthy donors. Use of 60 Vbeta and 13 Jbeta primers characterized the PCR. The assay was immunoSEQ multiplex PCR, and TCRdb's table has in-frame clones only and misses some. The table has about 120,000 clones, over 60% seen once. This clonotype originated in a female donor in good health and CMV-seronegative. The sample was PBMCs.

CDR3 sequence reads: CASSQDSGGGEAFF. DNA for the CDR3: TGCGCCAGCAGCCAAGATTCGGGGGGGGGTGAAGCTTTCTTT. The rearrangement uses TRBV4-1 and TRBJ1-1, with D tentatively TRBD1 (5 bases). Trimming removed 0 bases from V and 7 bases from J, with 12 bases in between. The CDR3 is 14 amino acids. The germline gives CDR1 MGHRA, CDR2 YSYEKL.